These T cell receptor beta chains were read from a single sample in a study of cytomegalovirus exposure and HLA in healthy donors. Profiling relied on immunoSEQ multiplex PCR, and the TCRdb table lists in-frame clones only, not all of them. This table holds 65,000 to 85,000 clones, roughly a tenth found once. The sequenced sample was PBMCs. These receptors came from a man aged 60 to 75 in good health and CMV-seropositive. Both conserved end residues are part of each CDR3. A D gene is named only where the DNA matches it firmly. Rows may omit the clone size; those that give it use once, few, many or a size class.

V gene	clone size	D gene	J gene	CDR3 DNA	CDR3 protein
TRBV5-1	few	.	TRBJ2-5	TGCGCCAGCAGCTTATCGGGGATCCAAGAGACCCAGTACTTC	CASSLSGIQETQYF
TRBV4-1	few	.	TRBJ1-1	TGCGCCAGCAGCCAGGTCAGGGCCCTGAACACTGAAGCTTTCTTT	CASSQVRALNTEAFF
TRBV7-9	.	TRBD1	TRBJ2-7	TGTGCCAGCAGCCAAGATCCGGGACAGGGGTCCTACGAGCAGTACTTC	CASSQDPGQGSYEQYF
TRBV7-9	few	TRBD1	TRBJ1-1	TGTGCCAGCAGCTTGGGACAGTCGAACACTGAAGCTTTCTTT	CASSLGQSNTEAFF
TRBV6-5	few	.	TRBJ2-7	TGTGCCAGCAGCAAACCCGGGTTTTACGAGCAGTACTTC	CASSKPGFYEQYF
TRBV19	.	TRBD1	TRBJ1-2	TGTGCCTCCCGGACAGGGACCTATGGCTACACCTTC	CASRTGTYGYTF
TRBV28	.	TRBD2	TRBJ2-5	TGTGCCAGCCGACTAGCGGGAGAAGAGACCCAGTACTTC	CASRLAGEETQYF
TRBV13	few	.	TRBJ1-1	TGTGCCAGCAGCCCTGCAGGCTTAGGCACTGAAGCTTTCTTT	CASSPAGLGTEAFF
TRBV29-1	.	.	TRBJ1-4	TGCAGCGTTGAAAATGATAGGTCAGGGGATGAAAAACTGTTTTTT	CSVENDRSGDEKLFF
TRBV6-6	few	TRBD1	TRBJ1-1	TGTGCCAGCAGAAAACAGGGGGCGGAAAGCACTGAAGCTTTCTTT	CASRKQGAESTEAFF
TRBV30	.	.	TRBJ2-2	TGTGCCTGGAGCCAGGGGGGCGGCGGGGAGCTGTTTTTT	CAWSQGGGGELFF